This is a list of T cell receptor beta chains from one sample in a study of blood T cell repertoires in COVID-19. Assay: immunoSEQ multiplex PCR; the TCRdb copy retains only in-frame clones and omits some. The sample records 89,000 or so clones, approximately 86% being singletons. Source material: peripheral blood. These receptors were collected from a human donor in a cohort sampled during active COVID-19. Each CDR3 is given with its conserved first and last residue. The D gene is left open where the match is weak. Only some rows state a clone size, as once, few, many or a class for expanded clones.

cdr3_aa	cdr3_nt	clone_size	d_call	v_call	j_call
CASSSIAGYFTDTQYF	TGTGCCAGCAGCTCGATAGCGGGATATTTCACAGATACGCAGTATTTT	NA	TRBD2	TRBV7-2	TRBJ2-3
CASSGTGGAFNSYEQYF	TGTGCCAGCAGCGGGACAGGGGGCGCGTTTAACTCCTACGAGCAGTACTTC	NA	TRBD1	TRBV6-2/TRBV6-3	TRBJ2-7
CASSPQRTGEQYF	TGTGCCAGCAGCCCGCAAAGGACGGGGGAGCAGTACTTC	NA	NA	TRBV16	TRBJ2-7
CSASLEEKLFF	TGCAGTGCTAGCCTAGAGGAAAAACTGTTTTTT	NA	NA	TRBV20-1	TRBJ1-4
CASSLSGGASTGELFF	TGTGCTAGCAGCTTAAGCGGGGGGGCCTCCACCGGGGAGCTGTTTTTT	NA	TRBD2	TRBV7-7	TRBJ2-2
CASRGTGGAGELFF	TGTGCCAGTAGGGGGACAGGGGGTGCCGGGGAGCTGTTTTTT	NA	TRBD1	TRBV19	TRBJ2-2
CSVGRGQGDPDDYGYTF	TGCAGCGTTGGGCGGGGACAGGGGGATCCGGATGACTATGGCTACACCTTC	NA	TRBD1	TRBV29-1	TRBJ1-2
CASSLSSGTGSEKLFF	TGTGCCAGCAGCTTATCTTCCGGGACAGGGTCCGAAAAACTGTTTTTT	NA	TRBD1	TRBV7-2	TRBJ1-4
CSVVLLAGVQEQFF	TGCAGCGTTGTACTCCTAGCGGGAGTGCAGGAGCAGTTCTTC	NA	TRBD2	TRBV29-1	TRBJ2-1
CASSYGTDVSYEQYF	TGTGCCAGCAGTTACGGGACAGACGTCTCCTACGAGCAGTACTTC	NA	TRBD1	TRBV6-5	TRBJ2-7
CSVSDRVKQYF	TGCAGCGTTTCAGACAGGGTCAAGCAGTACTTC	NA	TRBD1	TRBV29-1	TRBJ2-7
CASSQIQGWGNTEAFF	TGCGCCAGCAGCCAAATACAGGGGTGGGGGAACACTGAAGCTTTCTTT	NA	TRBD1	TRBV4-3	TRBJ1-1
CASSFRPSLAGGTEQYF	TGTGCCAGCAGCTTTCGCCCATCACTAGCGGGAGGTACCGAGCAGTACTTC	few	TRBD2	TRBV27	TRBJ2-7
CATSTGANTEAFF	TGTGCCACCTCGACAGGGGCGAACACTGAAGCTTTCTTT	NA	TRBD1	TRBV6-5	TRBJ1-1
CASSSGGSNSPLHF	TGTGCCAGCAGCTCTGGGGGGAGCAATTCACCCCTCCACTTT	few	NA	TRBV28	TRBJ1-6
CATQTQVNTGELFF	TGTGCCACCCAAACGCAGGTGAACACCGGGGAGCTGTTTTTT	NA	NA	TRBV5-5	TRBJ2-2
CASSLTGVGPEQYF	TGTGCCAGCAGCTTAACAGGGGTCGGGCCCGAGCAGTACTTC	NA	TRBD1	TRBV7-9	TRBJ2-7
CASSPRQGLETQYF	TGTGCCAGCAGCCCCCGACAGGGGTTGGAGACCCAGTACTTC	NA	TRBD1	TRBV7-2	TRBJ2-5
CASSQDRQGPREQYF	TGTGCCAGCAGCCAAGATAGACAGGGTCCTCGGGAGCAGTACTTC	once	TRBD1	TRBV14	TRBJ2-7
CASSLRQGVNSPLHF	TGTGCCAGCAGCTTGAGACAGGGGGTCAATTCACCCCTCCACTTT	NA	TRBD1	TRBV5-6	TRBJ1-6
CASSPGVSYNSPLHF	TGTGCCAGCAGCCCCGGGGTCTCCTATAATTCACCCCTCCACTTT	NA	NA	TRBV14	TRBJ1-6
CASSLTRSGQLLFF	TGTGCCAGCAGTTTAACCCGTTCCGGACAGTTACTGTTTTTT	NA	NA	TRBV27	TRBJ2-2
CASSLGLAGGIYEQYF	TGTGCCAGTAGTCTGGGACTAGCGGGAGGGATCTACGAGCAGTACTTC	NA	TRBD2	TRBV19	TRBJ2-7